This record looks at one TCR beta chain sequence and its context. In germline, CDR1 is MNHEY, CDR2 SVGAGI. CDR3 length: 15 residues. Trimming at V came to 8 bases and at J to 3 bases, leaving 7 bases not matched to a gene. Here immunoSEQ multiplex PCR was the method, and the copy in TCRdb shows in-frame clones only, minus some. The table lists roughly 350,000 clones, 85% of them singletons. This entry belongs to a study of blood T cell repertoires in COVID-19. About the study: Spain, Italy and the United States supplied samples that represented acute and convalescent COVID-19. The analysed material was cDNA or gDNA that came from T cells, B-cell-depleted T cells, or PBMCs.

Sequenced input: peripheral blood. This sequence originates from a woman aged 18 to 35 with acute or convalescent COVID-19. The rearrangement joins TRBV6-5 to TRBJ1-6, with 7 bases that match TRBD1. For the CDR3, the DNA is TGTGCCAGCCGCCTCGGGACAGTCTATAATTCACCCCTCCACTTT. Translating it yields CASRLGTVYNSPLHF.